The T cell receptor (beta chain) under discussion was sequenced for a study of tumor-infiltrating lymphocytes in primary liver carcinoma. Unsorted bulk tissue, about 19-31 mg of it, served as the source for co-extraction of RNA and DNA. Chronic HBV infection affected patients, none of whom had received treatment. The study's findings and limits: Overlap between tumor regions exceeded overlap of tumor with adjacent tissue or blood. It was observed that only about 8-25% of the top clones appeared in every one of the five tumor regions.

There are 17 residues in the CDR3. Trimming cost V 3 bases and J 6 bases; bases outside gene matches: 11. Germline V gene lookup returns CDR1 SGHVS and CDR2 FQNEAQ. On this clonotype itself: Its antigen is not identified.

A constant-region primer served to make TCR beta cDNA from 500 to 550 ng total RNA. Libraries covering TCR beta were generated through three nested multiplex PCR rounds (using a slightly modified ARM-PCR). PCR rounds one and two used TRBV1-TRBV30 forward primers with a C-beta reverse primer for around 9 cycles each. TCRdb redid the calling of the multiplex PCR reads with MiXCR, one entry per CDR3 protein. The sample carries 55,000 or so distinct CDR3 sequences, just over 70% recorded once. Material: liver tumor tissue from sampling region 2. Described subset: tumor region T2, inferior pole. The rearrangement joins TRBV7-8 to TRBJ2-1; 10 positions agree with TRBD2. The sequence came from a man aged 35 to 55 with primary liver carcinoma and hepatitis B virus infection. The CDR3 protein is CASSLLGVSGRTNEQFF. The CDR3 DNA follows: TGTGCCAGCAGCTTGTTAGGGGTTAGCGGGAGGACCAATGAGCAGTTCTTC.